The TCR beta chain under discussion was sequenced for a study of regulatory T cells in long-lasting Graves disease (dated by TCRdb to about 2021). Study-level background: Patients with newly diagnosed Graves' disease had been on antithyroid drugs for under 3 months. The study was conducted in China and was registered as a clinical trial. Persistent Graves' disease patients were compared with newly diagnosed Graves' disease patients by peripheral blood TCR sequencing and RNA sequencing. A total of around 35 samples underwent TCR sequencing: some 13 from persistent and around 20 from newly diagnosed Graves' disease patients.

General findings and caveats noted by the study authors: Peripheral blood alone was examined, since thyroid tissue, which constituted the primary lesion, could not be accessed. Persistent Graves' disease patients showed lower TCR Shannon entropy and fewer highly expanded clones than newly diagnosed patients, suggesting clonal expansion. TRBV28, TRBJ1-2 and TRBJ2-5 were preferentially used in persistent disease, while TRBV20-1 and TRBJ2-1 were favored in newly diagnosed disease. Patients with persistent disease shared more public clonotypes (about 2,900) than newly diagnosed patients did (approximately 990). Sequencing and analysis were restricted to the TCR beta chain. The authors noted that the small sample size was a limitation that may lower accuracy.

This clonotype was found many times. It lacks a known antigen. No much larger clone is present one base from it, and per-base qualities are unavailable. Preparation of the library involved multiplex PCR. Sequencing was performed on an Illumina HiSeq 4000. iRepertoire HTBI primers and Arm-PCR amplification of CDR3 regions were used to construct TCR beta libraries. Gel purification was performed on PCR products prior to sequencing. On the study's bioinformatics: Across samples, approximately 68 TRBV and 15 or so TRBJ segments were identified and used for gene usage analysis of CDR3 amino acid clonotypes. COPE and FqMerger were used to merge filtered high-quality paired reads into contigs. BLAST was used to align contigs to IMGT TRBV, TRBD and TRBJ reference genes, and CDR3 was defined according to IMGT. Highly expanded clones were defined as clonotypes with a frequency above 0.1%. Shannon entropy served as the measure of repertoire diversity, while the Gini coefficient captured V-J evenness. Public clonotypes were defined as clonotypes shared by more than one individual. The public reads were reprocessed in TCRdb via fastp at Q25 and MiXCR, keeping in-frame beta chains. All rows with the same CDR3 protein become a single entry with the most common DNA and genes. The V and J calls and clone size come from TCRdb's table, not from the authors' own analysis. The sample table lists hundreds of thousands of distinct CDR3 sequences, around 17% of them with a count of one. Under 20% of the sample is taken by the ten largest.

CDR1 MDHEN and CDR2 SYDVKM are derived from the germline V gene. V is cut back by 3 bases and J by 5 bases, with 16 bases in the junction unmatched. The CDR3 numbers 19 residues from cysteine through phenylalanine. Only the CDR3 region is kept as DNA, spanning 57 bases read in frame from base 1. Taken with the paper, the label for time point translates to: newly diagnosed GD, antithyroid drugs for less than 3 months. For both TCR sequencing and RNA sequencing, RNA was extracted from PBMCs in TRIzol. The diagnosis of Graves' disease was made according to American Thyroid Association guidelines. Recruitment of patients was carried out at an endocrinology department in Xi'an, China. Each patient gave approximately 10 milliliters of peripheral blood, collected in an EDTA anticoagulant tube. Ficoll Paque Plus density gradient separation was used to isolate PBMCs, and no additional T cell sorting was done. An Agilent 2100 Bioanalyzer and agarose gel were used to check RNA quality, and a NanoDrop 2000 was used to measure RNA concentration.

Separately, the same data were catalogued under a study of T cells in Graves' hyperthyroidism and ophthalmopathy. That second publication adds: Stable Graves' hyperthyroidism was defined as no progression to ophthalmopathy during 18 months of follow-up. Hyperthyroidism patients were aged 18 to 65 years and newly diagnosed, with disease duration of less than 2 months. Exclusion was applied to patients with uncontrolled infections, other autoimmune diseases, pregnancy or lactation. Diagnoses relied on clinical symptoms, serum thyroxine and TRAb, thyroid ultrasound and orbital computed tomography. The TCR CDR3 was subjected to a first round of RT-PCR using the HTBI primer set and the Qiagen OneStep RT-PCR kit. Most expanded thyroid clonotypes (frequency above 0.001) were also detected in blood, a finding suggesting that blood repertoires may reflect thyroid immune responses. In cross-validation, a model built on a 13 V-J signature told ophthalmopathy apart from stable hyperthyroidism with approximately 90% sensitivity and roughly 81% specificity, and in testing the same model reached 80%/75%. In validation, the model predicted progression to ophthalmopathy a median of around six months before onset, with about 71% sensitivity and just under 75% specificity. To identify TCR V-J signatures that set the groups apart, the researchers used a discovery cohort of 100 patients, made up of around 42 with Graves' ophthalmopathy and approximately 57 with stable Graves' hyperthyroidism. Prospective prediction of ophthalmopathy was tested in an independent validation cohort consisting of fewer than 20 hyperthyroidism patients and over 15 patients who later progressed to ophthalmopathy. For training and testing, the 95 to 100 patients in the discovery cohort were randomly divided in a 7:3 ratio. Thyroid tissue and blood T-cell repertoires from roughly 6 Graves' hyperthyroidism patients were also compared in the study. After blood sampling, hyperthyroidism patients were treated with methimazole at a starting dose of 30 mg daily, and ophthalmopathy patients were treated with high-dose intravenous methylprednisolone. Libraries were constructed in a second round of multiplex PCR, after which size selection and purification were carried out. Sequencing of the libraries was done on an Illumina HiSeq2000 using paired-end 100 bp reads. Raw data were processed with SOAPnuke, discarding reads with adapters, uncalled bases, mean Phred below 15, or no exact constant-primer or identifier match. High-quality paired reads were merged with COPE v1.2.5, and unique nucleotide sequences were defined as clonotypes. MiTCR v1.1 was used to align clonotypes to the IMGT TRBV, TRBD and TRBJ reference segments. The analysis included only V-J combinations with a frequency above 0.0001, which together covered 99% to 99.2% of the repertoires. The TCS score was defined as the ratio of F50 (clonal expansion) to E x V (chaos), calculated using BLOSUM62-based TCRdist between CDR3 peptides within each V-J. Welch's t-statistics and random forest reduced several hundred V-J features to fewer than 15, which were used in a naive Bayes classifier (R e1071). Sample size was not statistically predetermined, and investigators were not blinded to group allocation. The paper describes TCR Vbeta CDR3 sequencing of 120 to 150 peripheral blood samples, made up of under 50 ophthalmopathy patients, some 76 hyperthyroidism patients and about 17 progressor patients.

This chain joins TRBV28 to TRBJ2-1, with 10 central nucleotides matching TRBD2. The starting material was peripheral blood mononuclear cells (PBMCs), obtained at new diagnosis, from a patient treated with antithyroid drugs. This receptor was identified in a woman in her 30s with Graves disease. Donor details come from another sample of the same person, matched by shared clones. The DNA sequence reads TGTGCCAGCAGTTTGCCGGAAACTAGCGGGACCATCGTCCACAATGAGCAGTTCTTC. It specifies CASSLPETSGTIVHNEQFF.